This entry is about one T cell receptor beta chain. The antigen remains undetermined. The data stem from a study of persistence of HIV-infected CD4 T cells. Background on the study: Isolated cells were CMV- and HIV-1 Gag-responding CD4+ T cells. Blood samples, up to 180 mL, came from multiple time points, except two leukapheresis donors sampled once. Study-level findings and limits: Degenerate expanded CDR3beta sequences were enriched among CMV- and Gag-responding cells. CMV- and Gag-responding cells had lower TCRbeta richness than CD3/CD28-responding cells.

Germline V lookup: CDR1 SGHDT, CDR2 YYEEEE. The CDR3 consists of 17 residues. The V and J ends lost 0 bases and 0 bases, in that order; junction bases with no gene match: 6. Cells were stimulated with CMV-infected fibroblast lysates at approximately 10 ug/mL. CD40L/CD69 double-negative CD45RO-high memory CD4+ T cells were collected. The immunoSEQ assay was version 4, run in survey mode. Method: immunoSEQ multiplex PCR; TCRdb's copy keeps in-frame clones and lacks some. The sample shows 25,000 to 35,000 clones, roughly 75% of them seen only once. The sequenced sample was CD4+ T cells sorted from PBMCs after roughly 17-hour stimulation, obtained from a patient who received antiretroviral therapy. The clonotype originates from an adult woman with HIV who was CMV-seropositive. J is TRBJ1-2 and V is TRBV5-6, with 9 bases aligning to TRBD1. The CDR3, as DNA: TGTGCCAGCAGCTTGGTGGACAGGGGCCGCACTAACTATGGCTACACCTTC. Protein: CASSLVDRGRTNYGYTF.